These 9 T cell receptor beta chains were sequenced from one sample in a study of response to subunit inactivated influenza vaccine. TCRdb re-called the RT-PCR reads through MiXCR, storing one row per CDR3 protein. The data contain more than 550,000 distinct CDR3 sequences, around 11% of them seen just once; the ten biggest clones take up about 10%. The sequencing used PBMCs from blood, collected on the day of vaccination. The receptor source for this set is a middle-aged man who received an inactivated influenza vaccine.

V is TRBV6-5 and J is TRBJ1-6, with a possible D match to TRBD1 (6 bases). V lost 0 bases to trimming and J lost 14 bases, with 17 bases between them. The CDR3 contains 15 residues. The germline V gene has CDR1 MNHEY and CDR2 SVGAGI. The CDR3 loop reads CASSYSPTRGASLHF. CDR3 DNA: TGTGCCAGCAGTTACTCCCCAACAAGGGGGGCATCCCTCCACTTT.

This rearrangement joins TRBV7-2 to TRBJ1-3; TRBD1 matches 7 bases. J gave up 12 bases and V 1 base, and 6 bases lay outside the gene matches. There are 13 residues in the CDR3. The germline V gene has CDR1 SGHTA and CDR2 FQGNSA. The DNA for the CDR3 is TGTGCCAGCAGCTTAGAACAGGGGATCAACATATATTTT. As protein: CASSLEQGINIYF.

This clonotype was seen only a few times. The J gene is TRBJ2-5, the V gene TRBV5-6; D possibly corresponds to TRBD1 (6 bases). Between the trimmed V and J ends, which lost 5 bases and 4 bases, there was a span of 12 bases. CDR1 SGHDT and CDR2 YYEEEE come from the germline V gene. The CDR3 extends over 13 amino acids. The CDR3 reads CASRETGSETQYF. The CDR3 region has the DNA TGTGCCAGCAGAGAAACAGGGTCAGAGACCCAGTACTTC.

The sample holds a few counts of this clonotype. The chain carries TRBV12-3 or TRBV12-4 and TRBJ2-2; 14 bases are shared with TRBD2. After removal of 3 bases from V and 5 bases from J, the junction contained 2 bases not matched to a gene. The CDR3 is 16 amino acids. In nucleotides, the CDR3 is TGTGCCAGCAGTTTGACTAGCGGGGGGGCGACCGGGGAGCTGTTTTTT. Translation: CASSLTSGGATGELFF.

V is TRBV27 and J is TRBJ2-2; tentatively, D is TRBD2 (5 bases). Germline assignment: CDR1 MNHEY and CDR2 SMNVEV (reference sequence). V gave up 7 bases and J gave up 4 bases, with 16 bases separating them. CDR3 length: 15 residues. CDR3: CASTLVAGSTGELFF. The CDR3 nucleotides read TGTGCCAGCACCCTTGTCGCTGGGAGCACCGGGGAGCTGTTTTTT.

This clonotype was found a few times. V is TRBV5-1 and J is TRBJ2-1; TRBD1 agrees at 9 bases. Germline CDR1 is SGHRS and CDR2 is YFSETQ. The CDR3 is 15 amino acids. J lost 7 bases, V lost 0 bases, and 5 bases had no gene match. The CDR3 loop is CASSLVQGAPNEQFF. CDR3 sequence (DNA): TGCGCCAGCAGCTTGGTACAGGGGGCGCCGAATGAGCAGTTCTTC.

The rearrangement links TRBV12-3 or TRBV12-4 to TRBJ2-7; 10 bases agree with TRBD1. V shed 6 bases, J shed 2 bases, and the junction held 4 bases outside the gene matches. The CDR3 loop spans 14 amino acids. The CDR3 nucleotides read TGTGCCAGCAGAGAGGGACAGGGGACCTACGAGCAGTACTTC. Translating gives CASREGQGTYEQYF.

This clonotype has only a few counts. The chain has TRBV2 and TRBJ2-1; 8 bases are a match to TRBD1. The CDR3 is 16 residues long. Per the germline V gene, CDR1 is SNHLY and CDR2 is FYNNEI. Trimming removed 5 bases from V and 4 bases from J; junction bases left unmatched: 10. For the CDR3, the DNA is TGTGCCAGCAGTCTTGACAGGGGCGCCCTATACAATGAGCAGTTCTTC. Translation gives CASSLDRGALYNEQFF.

The rearrangement uses TRBV7-8 and TRBJ2-1, with D maybe TRBD1 (7 bases). The CDR3 is 15 residues long. Germline V CDR1 and CDR2: SGHVS, FQNEAQ. Trimming removed 0 bases at V and 7 bases at J, with 13 bases between. The CDR3 nucleotides are TGTGCCAGCAGCTTAGCCGAGACAGGGAGGAATGAGCAGTTCTTC. Its protein product is CASSLAETGRNEQFF.